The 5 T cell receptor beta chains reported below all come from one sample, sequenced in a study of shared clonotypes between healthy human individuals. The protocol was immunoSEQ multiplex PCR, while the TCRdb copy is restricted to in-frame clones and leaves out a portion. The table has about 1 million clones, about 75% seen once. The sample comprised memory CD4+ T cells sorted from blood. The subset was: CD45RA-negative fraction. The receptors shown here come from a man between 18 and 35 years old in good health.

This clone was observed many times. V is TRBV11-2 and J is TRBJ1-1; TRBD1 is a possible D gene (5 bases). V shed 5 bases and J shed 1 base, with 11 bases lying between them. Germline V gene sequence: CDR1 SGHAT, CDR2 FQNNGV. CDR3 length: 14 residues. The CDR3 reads CASSQLTGNTEAFF. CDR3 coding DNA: TGTGCCAGCAGCCAACTCACAGGGAACACTGAAGCTTTCTTT.

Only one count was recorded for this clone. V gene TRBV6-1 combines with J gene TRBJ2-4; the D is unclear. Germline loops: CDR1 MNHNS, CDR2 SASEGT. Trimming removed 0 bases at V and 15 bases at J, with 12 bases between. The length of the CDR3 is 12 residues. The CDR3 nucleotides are TGTGCCAGCAGTGAAGCAGGCCAGGTCAGGTACTTC. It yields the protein CASSEAGQVRYF.

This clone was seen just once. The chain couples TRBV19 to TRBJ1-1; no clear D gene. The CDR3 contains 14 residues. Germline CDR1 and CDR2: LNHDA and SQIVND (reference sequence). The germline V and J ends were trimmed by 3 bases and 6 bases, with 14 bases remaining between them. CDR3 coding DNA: TGTGCCAGTAGTATCCGGGAAGGTCTTGCTGAAGCTTTCTTT. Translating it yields CASSIREGLAEAFF.

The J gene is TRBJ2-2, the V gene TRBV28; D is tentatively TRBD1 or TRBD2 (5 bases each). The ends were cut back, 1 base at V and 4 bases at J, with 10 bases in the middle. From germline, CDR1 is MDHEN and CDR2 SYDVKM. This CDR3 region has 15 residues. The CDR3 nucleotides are TGTGCCAGCAGTTTATCCGGGGCCCTCACCGGGGAGCTGTTTTTT. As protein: CASSLSGALTGELFF.

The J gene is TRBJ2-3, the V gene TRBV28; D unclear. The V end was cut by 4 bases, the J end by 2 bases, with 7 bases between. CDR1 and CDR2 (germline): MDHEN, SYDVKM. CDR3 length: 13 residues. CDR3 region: CASSSSYTDTQYF. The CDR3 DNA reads TGTGCCAGCAGTTCCAGTTACACAGATACGCAGTATTTT.